Listed below are T cell receptor beta chains from one sample, sequenced in a study of cytomegalovirus exposure and HLA in healthy donors. Profiling relied on immunoSEQ multiplex PCR, and the TCRdb table lists in-frame clones only, not all of them. The sample lists about 200,000 clones; over 65% were seen once. Sequencing was done on a sample of PBMCs. Receptor source: a man aged 35 to 55 in good health and CMV-seropositive. Each CDR3 is given with its conserved first and last residue. The D gene is left open where the match is weak. Size is stated for part of the rows, as once, few or many counts, or as a class when the clone is expanded.

>TRBJ2-7|many|TRBD1|TRBV11-2
CASSLGTDSYEQYF
TGTGCCAGCAGCCTTGGGACAGACTCCTACGAGCAGTACTTC
>TRBJ1-2|.|.|TRBV7-9
CASSSGRVGINYGYTF
TGTGCCAGCAGCTCTGGGAGGGTCGGAATTAACTATGGCTACACCTTC
>TRBJ2-3|.|.|TRBV12-5
CASGSQADTQYF
TGTGCTAGTGGTTCCCAGGCAGATACGCAGTATTTT
>TRBJ2-7|.|TRBD2|TRBV6-6
CASSPGLAGAYEQYF
TGTGCCAGCAGCCCCGGACTAGCGGGGGCCTACGAGCAGTACTTC
>TRBJ2-2|.|.|TRBV6-5
CASSGNTGELFF
TGTGCCAGCTCAGGGAACACCGGGGAGCTGTTTTTT
>TRBJ2-5|.|.|TRBV4-3
CASSQDRGFQETQYF
TGCGCCAGCAGCCAAGACAGGGGATTCCAAGAGACCCAGTACTTC
>TRBJ1-6|.|.|TRBV27
CATWGGDSPLHF
TGTGCCACCTGGGGGGGGGATTCACCCCTCCACTTT
>TRBJ2-1|once|.|TRBV5-1
CASSLPQGFLSYNEQFF
TGCGCCAGCAGCTTACCACAGGGTTTCTTATCCTACAATGAGCAGTTCTTC
>TRBJ2-3|.|.|TRBV6-4
CASSAERTDTQYF
TGTGCCAGCAGTGCGGAGCGCACAGATACGCAGTATTTT
>TRBJ1-2|.|.|TRBV7-2
CASSYGGGWGYTF
TGTGCCAGCAGCTACGGGGGAGGTTGGGGCTACACCTTC
>TRBJ2-7|few|TRBD2|TRBV5-1
CASRQAGGRGYEQYF
TGCGCCAGCAGACAAGCGGGAGGTAGGGGCTACGAGCAGTACTTC
>TRBJ2-5|few|TRBD2|TRBV5-4
CASSPGLAQETQYF
TGTGCCAGCAGCCCGGGACTAGCACAAGAGACCCAGTACTTC
>TRBJ2-7|.|TRBD2|TRBV5-4
CASSRTSGSVGYEQYF
TGTGCCAGCAGCCGGACTAGCGGGAGTGTGGGATACGAGCAGTACTTC
>TRBJ1-1|once|.|TRBV6-5
CASSEWGENTEAFF
TGTGCCAGCAGTGAATGGGGAGAGAACACTGAAGCTTTCTTT
>TRBJ2-1|.|TRBD2|TRBV6-1
CASRPTSGGWYEQFF
TGTGCCAGCCGTCCGACTAGCGGGGGTTGGTATGAGCAGTTCTTC
>TRBJ2-7|.|TRBD1|TRBV7-9
CSSSSLRDRGYEQYF
TGTTCCAGCAGCTCCCTACGGGACAGGGGATACGAGCAGTACTTC
>TRBJ2-7|.|.|TRBV25-1
CASSEGSTGEQYF
TGTGCCAGCAGTGAGGGATCTACAGGGGAGCAGTACTTC
>TRBJ2-2|.|.|TRBV5-4
CASSPEVQGKLFF
TGTGCCAGCAGCCCGGAGGTTCAGGGGAAGCTGTTTTTT
>TRBJ2-4|.|TRBD1|TRBV19
CASGWTGDNIQYF
TGTGCCAGTGGATGGACAGGTGACAACATTCAGTACTTC
>TRBJ1-1|.|.|TRBV27
CASADSDRNTEAFF
TGTGCCAGCGCAGACTCGGACAGGAACACTGAAGCTTTCTTT
>TRBJ1-1|.|TRBD1|TRBV10-2
CASSPGTGIAEAFF
TGCGCCAGCAGCCCCGGGACAGGGATCGCTGAAGCTTTCTTT
>TRBJ2-2|once|.|TRBV28
CASSGANTGELFF
TGTGCCAGCAGTGGGGCCAACACCGGGGAGCTGTTTTTT
>TRBJ2-1|.|.|TRBV6-6
CASSLYGGTDNEQFF
TGTGCCAGCAGTCTTTACGGCGGGACTGACAATGAGCAGTTCTTC
>TRBJ2-3|.|TRBD2|TRBV7-8
CASSFRLAGAHSTDTQYF
TGTGCCAGCAGCTTCCGGCTAGCGGGAGCCCATAGCACAGATACGCAGTATTTT
>TRBJ2-7|few|.|TRBV27
CASKPTFLSYEQYF
TGTGCCAGCAAACCGACTTTTCTTTCCTACGAGCAGTACTTC
>TRBJ2-3|.|TRBD2|TRBV11-3
CASSDGRASTDTQYF
TGTGCCAGCAGCGACGGGAGGGCTAGCACAGATACGCAGTATTTT
>TRBJ2-1|.|.|TRBV7-6
CASSLKGGNINEQFF
TGTGCCAGCAGCCTGAAGGGGGGGAACATAAATGAGCAGTTCTTC
>TRBJ1-1|few|.|TRBV5-5
CASSLVTGQNTEAFF
TGTGCCAGCAGCTTGGTGACAGGACAGAACACTGAAGCTTTCTTT
>TRBJ2-5|.|.|TRBV11-2
CASSFGGSKETQYF
TGTGCCAGCAGCTTTGGGGGCTCGAAAGAGACCCAGTACTTC
>TRBJ2-2|once|.|TRBV7-2
CASRIPRRREANTGELFF
TGTGCCAGCAGGATACCTCGTCGAAGGGAGGCGAACACCGGGGAGCTGTTTTTT
>TRBJ2-7|.|TRBD1|TRBV4-1
CASSQVTGPRREQYF
TGCGCCAGCAGCCAAGTGACAGGGCCCCGAAGAGAGCAGTACTTC
>TRBJ1-4|.|TRBD1|TRBV4-2
CASSQHIGTANEKLFF
TGTGCCAGCAGCCAACACATCGGGACAGCTAATGAAAAACTGTTTTTT
>TRBJ2-1|.|.|TRBV27
CASSLRPLPSSYNEQFF
TGTGCCAGCAGTTTACGACCCTTACCTAGCTCCTACAATGAGCAGTTCTTC
>TRBJ2-2|.|.|TRBV27
CASSLYTNTGELFF
TGTGCCAGCAGTTTATATACGAACACCGGGGAGCTGTTTTTT
>TRBJ2-3|.|.|TRBV2
CASSWDSPTDTQYF
TGTGCCAGCAGTTGGGACTCGCCCACAGATACGCAGTATTTT
>TRBJ2-5|.|.|TRBV5-1
CASSLATQQETQYF
TGCGCCAGCAGCTTGGCCACACAGCAAGAGACCCAGTACTTC
>TRBJ1-4|.|.|TRBV2
CASSATDATNEKLFF
TGTGCCAGCAGTGCCACAGATGCAACTAATGAAAAACTGTTTTTT
>TRBJ1-2|.|TRBD1|TRBV6-1
CASSPTGTEGDGYTF
TGTGCCAGCAGCCCAACCGGGACAGAGGGGGATGGCTACACCTTC
>TRBJ2-5|.|.|TRBV7-2
CASSLVARETQYF
TGTGCCAGCAGCTTAGTAGCTCGGGAGACCCAGTACTTC
>TRBJ2-5|once|TRBD2|TRBV28
CASSRREAGQETQYF
TGTGCCAGCAGTCGTCGGGAGGCGGGCCAAGAGACCCAGTACTTC
>TRBJ2-2|.|.|TRBV29-1
CSVEDRDSPNTGELFF
TGCAGCGTTGAAGATCGGGATAGCCCGAACACCGGGGAGCTGTTTTTT
>TRBJ1-1|.|.|TRBV29-1
CSVGAGGNTEAFF
TGCAGCGTTGGGGCGGGCGGAAACACTGAAGCTTTCTTT
>TRBJ2-3|.|TRBD1|TRBV6-1
CASKTGAPSTDTQYF
TGTGCCAGCAAGACAGGGGCCCCTAGCACAGATACGCAGTATTTT
>TRBJ1-1|.|TRBD1|TRBV10-3
CAISPESGQGNTEAFF
TGTGCCATCAGTCCCGAAAGCGGACAGGGTAACACTGAAGCTTTCTTT
>TRBJ1-1|.|.|TRBV6-5
CASSYSRLNTEAFF
TGTGCCAGCAGTTACTCCCGGTTGAACACTGAAGCTTTCTTT
>TRBJ2-7|.|TRBD1|TRBV30
CAWSVGDRAYEQYF
TGTGCCTGGAGTGTCGGGGACAGGGCCTACGAGCAGTACTTC
>TRBJ2-6|.|TRBD2|TRBV5-1
CASSPGLAVGVLSGANVLTF
TGCGCCAGCAGCCCGGGACTAGCGGTAGGCGTGCTCTCTGGGGCCAACGTCCTGACTTTC
>TRBJ2-3|.|TRBD2|TRBV6-1
CASSGTSGTDTQYF
TGTGCCAGCAGTGGGACTAGCGGGACCGATACGCAGTATTTT
>TRBJ1-4|.|.|TRBV6-6
CASSRRGAEEKLFF
TGTGCCAGCAGCCGCCGGGGGGCTGAAGAAAAACTGTTTTTT